Below, 4 T cell receptor beta chains from the same sample are listed, as sequenced in a study of CD8+ T cells in alopecia areata (dated by TCRdb to between 2017 and 2018). The library was generated by the immunoSEQ multiplex PCR assay. RNA was extracted from all samples and reverse transcribed into cDNA as template for TCR sequencing. TCRdb took over this immuneACCESS table, retaining in-frame rearrangements with V and J assigned. Such tables are incomplete; in checked studies, under half of the missing clones stem from an unresolved V gene, and the remainder is unexplained. This sample includes around 100,000 clones, and none of them was observed just once. Of the sample, roughly 21% is held by the ten largest clones. What was sequenced was lesional skin. The source is a C3H/HeJ mouse with alopecia areata. This strain of mice has MHC haplotype H2-k.

This clone was counted many times. The germline and genes are mouse ones. The CDR3 extends 4 residues past the end of the read, so its final part is completed from the germline J gene. The chain links TRBV13-3 to TRBJ2-1, with 7 bases that match TRBD2. CDR1 is NNHDY and CDR2 is SYVADS in the germline V gene. V shed 3 bases and J 6 bases; nucleotides not matched to a gene: 6. The CDR3 extends over 14 amino acids. The CDR3 bases that were read are TGTGCCAGCAGTGGTCGACTGGGCGGTGCT. Its protein is CASSGRLGGA. The complete CDR3 protein is CASSGRLGGAEQFF.

This clone came up many times. The listed genes are named as in mouse. The read ends 4 residues early relative to the CDR3; the germline J gene fills the gap. The chain joins TRBV13-3 to TRBJ2-1; 8 bases match TRBD2. Germline assignment: CDR1 NNHDY and CDR2 SYVADS. Unmatched junction bases numbered 4, after V lost 9 bases and J lost 2 bases. This CDR3 contains 13 residues. Partial CDR3 DNA: TGTGCCACTACTGGGGGCGACTATGCT. Its translation: CATTGGDYA. The whole CDR3 sequence is CATTGGDYAEQFF.

In this sample, this clone turned up a few times. Gene labels here are mouse ones. The sequence runs out 4 residues before the end of the CDR3; the remainder is reconstructed from the germline J gene. This chain connects TRBV13-3 to TRBJ2-5, with D hard to call. The V end lost 1 base, the J end lost 3 bases, and 6 bases lay between the germline ends. The CDR3 loop spans 13 amino acids. Germline CDR1 and CDR2: NNHDY and SYVADS. CDR3 amino acids: CASSDFFQDTQYF. The covered CDR3 bases are TGTGCCAGCAGTGATTTCTTTCAAGAC.

This clone was counted a few times. Gene names are the mouse ones. Sequencing ends 4 residues short of the CDR3 end; the germline J gene provides the rest. The V gene is TRBV13-3, the J gene TRBJ1-1, with D possibly being TRBD1 (6 bases). This CDR3 contains 16 residues. CDR1 and CDR2 (germline): NNHDY, SYVADS. The V end was cut by 0 bases, the J end by 0 bases, with 12 bases between. The part of the CDR3 DNA that was read is TGTGCCAGCAGTGATGCCTCCGGGACAACAAACACA. Translation: CASSDASGTTNT. The CDR3 in its entirety is CASSDASGTTNTEVFF.